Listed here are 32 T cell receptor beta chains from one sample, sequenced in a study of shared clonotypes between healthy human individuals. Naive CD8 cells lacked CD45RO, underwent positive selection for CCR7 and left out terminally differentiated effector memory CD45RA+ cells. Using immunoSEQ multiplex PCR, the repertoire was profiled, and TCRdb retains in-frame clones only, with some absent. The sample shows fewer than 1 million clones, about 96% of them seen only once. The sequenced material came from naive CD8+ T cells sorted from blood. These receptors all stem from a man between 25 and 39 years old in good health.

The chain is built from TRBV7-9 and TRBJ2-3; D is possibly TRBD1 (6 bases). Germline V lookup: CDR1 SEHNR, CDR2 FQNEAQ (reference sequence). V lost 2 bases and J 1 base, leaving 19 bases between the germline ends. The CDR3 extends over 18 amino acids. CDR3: CASSLFEAGARGTDTQYF. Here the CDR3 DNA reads TGTGCCAGCAGCTTATTCGAAGCAGGGGCGCGTGGCACAGATACGCAGTATTTT.

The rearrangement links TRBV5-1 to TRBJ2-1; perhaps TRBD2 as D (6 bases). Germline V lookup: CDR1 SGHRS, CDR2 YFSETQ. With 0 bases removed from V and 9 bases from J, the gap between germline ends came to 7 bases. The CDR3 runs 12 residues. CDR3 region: CASSLGGGEQFF. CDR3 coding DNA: TGCGCCAGCAGCTTGGGGGGAGGTGAGCAGTTCTTC.

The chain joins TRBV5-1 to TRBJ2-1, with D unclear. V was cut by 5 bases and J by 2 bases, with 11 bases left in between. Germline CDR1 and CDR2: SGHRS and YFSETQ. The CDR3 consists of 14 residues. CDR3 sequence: CASRGSLTYNEQFF. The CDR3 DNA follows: TGCGCCAGCAGAGGGTCGTTAACCTACAATGAGCAGTTCTTC.

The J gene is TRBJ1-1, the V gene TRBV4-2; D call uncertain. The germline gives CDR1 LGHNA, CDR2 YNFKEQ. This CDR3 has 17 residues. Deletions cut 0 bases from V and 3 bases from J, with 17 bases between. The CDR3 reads CASSQDPSDGYYTEAFF. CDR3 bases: TGTGCCAGCAGCCAAGATCCCAGTGACGGATACTACACTGAAGCTTTCTTT.

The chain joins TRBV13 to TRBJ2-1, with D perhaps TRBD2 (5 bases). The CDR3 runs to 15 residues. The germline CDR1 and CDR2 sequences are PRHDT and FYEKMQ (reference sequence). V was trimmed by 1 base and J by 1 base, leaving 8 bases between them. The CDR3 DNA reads TGTGCCAGCAGCTTAGAGGAGGCTTCCTACAATGAGCAGTTCTTC. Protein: CASSLEEASYNEQFF.

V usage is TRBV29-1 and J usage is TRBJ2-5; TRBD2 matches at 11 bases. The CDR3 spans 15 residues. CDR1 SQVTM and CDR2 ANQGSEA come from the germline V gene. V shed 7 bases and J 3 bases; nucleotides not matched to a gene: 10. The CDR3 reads CSAEATSGSKETQYF. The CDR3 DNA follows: TGCAGCGCCGAAGCTACTAGCGGGAGCAAAGAGACCCAGTACTTC.

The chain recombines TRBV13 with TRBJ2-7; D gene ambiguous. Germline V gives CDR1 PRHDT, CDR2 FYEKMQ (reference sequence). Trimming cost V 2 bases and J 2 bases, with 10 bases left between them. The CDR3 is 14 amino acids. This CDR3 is CASSLSGTTYEQYF. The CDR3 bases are TGTGCCAGCAGCTTATCGGGTACAACCTACGAGCAGTACTTC.

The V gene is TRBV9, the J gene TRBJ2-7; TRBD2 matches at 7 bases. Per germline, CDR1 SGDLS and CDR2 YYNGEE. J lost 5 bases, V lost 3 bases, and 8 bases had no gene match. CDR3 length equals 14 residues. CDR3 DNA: TGTGCCAGCAGCGGAACGGCGGGGGTCGACGAGCAGTACTTC. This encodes CASSGTAGVDEQYF.

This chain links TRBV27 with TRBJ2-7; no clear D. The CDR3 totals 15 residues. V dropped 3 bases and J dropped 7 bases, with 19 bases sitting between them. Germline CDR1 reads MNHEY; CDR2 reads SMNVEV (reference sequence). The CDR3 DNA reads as TGTGCCAGCAGTTTCCTCAGGAACATTCGACGAGAGCAGTACTTC. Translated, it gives CASSFLRNIRREQYF.

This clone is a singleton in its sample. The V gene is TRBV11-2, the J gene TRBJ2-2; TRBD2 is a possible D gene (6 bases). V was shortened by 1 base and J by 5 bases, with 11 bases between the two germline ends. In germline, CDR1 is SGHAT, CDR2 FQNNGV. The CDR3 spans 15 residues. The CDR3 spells CASSLVQGGTGELFF. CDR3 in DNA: TGTGCCAGCAGCTTAGTCCAGGGAGGAACCGGGGAGCTGTTTTTT.

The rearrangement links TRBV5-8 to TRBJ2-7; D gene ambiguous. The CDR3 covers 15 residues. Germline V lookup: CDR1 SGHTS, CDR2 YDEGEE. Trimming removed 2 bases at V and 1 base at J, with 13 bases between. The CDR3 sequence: CASSFPPTESYEQYF. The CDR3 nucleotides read TGTGCCAGCAGCTTCCCCCCCACAGAGTCCTACGAGCAGTACTTC.

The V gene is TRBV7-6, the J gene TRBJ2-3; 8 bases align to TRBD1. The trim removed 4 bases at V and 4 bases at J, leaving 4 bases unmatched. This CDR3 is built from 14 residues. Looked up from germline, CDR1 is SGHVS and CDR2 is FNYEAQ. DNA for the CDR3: TGTGCCAGCAGCTCCGGACAGGGCCCAGATACGCAGTATTTT. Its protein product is CASSSGQGPDTQYF.

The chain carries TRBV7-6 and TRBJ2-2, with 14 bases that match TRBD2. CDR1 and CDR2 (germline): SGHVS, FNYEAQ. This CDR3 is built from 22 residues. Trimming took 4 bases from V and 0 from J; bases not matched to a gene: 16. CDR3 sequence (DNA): TGTGCCAGCAGCTCACCCAAGGTCTCGGGACTAGCGGGAGTGTCGAACACCGGGGAGCTGTTTTTT. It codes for CASSSPKVSGLAGVSNTGELFF. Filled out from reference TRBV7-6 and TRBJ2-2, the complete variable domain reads GAGVSQSPRYKVTKRGQDVALRCDPISGHVSLYWYRQALGQGPEFLTYFNYEAQQDKSGLPNDRFSAERPEGSISTLTIQRTEQRDSAMYRCASSSPKVSGLAGVSNTGELFFGEGSRLTVL.

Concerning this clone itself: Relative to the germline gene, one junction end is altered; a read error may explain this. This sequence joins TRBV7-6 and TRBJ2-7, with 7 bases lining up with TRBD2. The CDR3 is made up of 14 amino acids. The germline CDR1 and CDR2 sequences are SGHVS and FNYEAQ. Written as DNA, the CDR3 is TGTGCCAGCAGCCTAGCGGACCGAAGCTACGAGCAGTACTTC. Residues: CASSLADRSYEQYF.

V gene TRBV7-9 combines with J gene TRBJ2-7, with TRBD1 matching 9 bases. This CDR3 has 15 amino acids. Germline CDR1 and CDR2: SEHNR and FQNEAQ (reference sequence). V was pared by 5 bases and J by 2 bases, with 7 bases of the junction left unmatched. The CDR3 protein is CASSPPNRGPYEQYF. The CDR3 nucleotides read TGTGCCAGCAGCCCCCCCAACAGGGGGCCCTACGAGCAGTACTTC.

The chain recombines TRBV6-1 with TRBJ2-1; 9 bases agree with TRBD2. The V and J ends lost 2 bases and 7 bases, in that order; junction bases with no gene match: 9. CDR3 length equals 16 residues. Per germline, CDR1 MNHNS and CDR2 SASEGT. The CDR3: CASSEMLREGWNEQFF. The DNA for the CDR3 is TGTGCCAGCAGTGAAATGTTGCGGGAGGGTTGGAATGAGCAGTTCTTC.

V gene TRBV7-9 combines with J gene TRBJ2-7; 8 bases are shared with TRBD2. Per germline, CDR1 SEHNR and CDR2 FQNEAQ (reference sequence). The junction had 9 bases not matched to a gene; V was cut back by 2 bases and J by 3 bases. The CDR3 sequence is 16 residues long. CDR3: CASSLSGTRTFYEQYF. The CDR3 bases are TGTGCCAGCAGCTTATCCGGGACTAGGACCTTCTACGAGCAGTACTTC.

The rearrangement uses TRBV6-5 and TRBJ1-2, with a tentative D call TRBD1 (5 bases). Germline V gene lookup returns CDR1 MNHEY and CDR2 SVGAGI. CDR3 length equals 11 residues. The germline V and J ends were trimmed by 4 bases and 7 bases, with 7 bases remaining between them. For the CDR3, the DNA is TGTGCCAGCAGTTTTGGGGGTGGCTACACCTTC. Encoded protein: CASSFGGGYTF.

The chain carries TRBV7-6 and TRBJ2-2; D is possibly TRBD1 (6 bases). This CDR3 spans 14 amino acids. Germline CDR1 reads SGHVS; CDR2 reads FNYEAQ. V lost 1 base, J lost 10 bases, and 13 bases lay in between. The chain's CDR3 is CASSLVVQGQELFF. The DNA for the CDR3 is TGTGCCAGCAGCTTAGTAGTGCAGGGACAGGAGCTGTTTTTT.

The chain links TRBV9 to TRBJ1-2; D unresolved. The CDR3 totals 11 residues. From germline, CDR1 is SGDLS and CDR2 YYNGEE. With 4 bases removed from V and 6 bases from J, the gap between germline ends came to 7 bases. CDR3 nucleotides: TGTGCCAGCAGCCACTGGGATGGCTACACCTTC. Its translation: CASSHWDGYTF.

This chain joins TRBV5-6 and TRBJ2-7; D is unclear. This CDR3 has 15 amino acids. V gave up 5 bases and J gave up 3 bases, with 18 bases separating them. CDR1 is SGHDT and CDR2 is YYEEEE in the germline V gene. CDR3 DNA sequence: TGTGCCAGCAGTTGGGCCCCGGGCAGTGACTACGAGCAGTACTTC. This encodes CASSWAPGSDYEQYF. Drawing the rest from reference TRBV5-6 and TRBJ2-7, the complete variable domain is DAGVTQSPTHLIKTRGQQVTLRCSPKSGHDTVSWYQQALGQGPQFIFQYYEEEERQRGNFPDRFSGHQFPNYSSELNVNALLLGDSALYLCASSWAPGSDYEQYFGPGTRLTVT.

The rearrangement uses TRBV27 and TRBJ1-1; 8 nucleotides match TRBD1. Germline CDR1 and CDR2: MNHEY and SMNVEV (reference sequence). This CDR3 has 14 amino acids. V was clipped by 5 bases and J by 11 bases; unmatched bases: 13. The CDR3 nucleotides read TGTGCCAGCAGTCCAAACCAGGGGGCACGGGGGGCTTTCTTT. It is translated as CASSPNQGARGAFF.

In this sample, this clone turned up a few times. The CDR3 nucleotides read TGTGCCAGCAGAGAACAAGTAGCGGGAGGGCCGTCGTATGAGCAGTTCTTC. Translated: CASREQVAGGPSYEQFF. The rearrangement joins TRBV2 to TRBJ2-1; 11 positions agree with TRBD2. This CDR3 comprises 17 residues. Trimming took 6 bases from V and 8 from J; bases not matched to a gene: 15. CDR1 and CDR2 (germline): SNHLY, FYNNEI.

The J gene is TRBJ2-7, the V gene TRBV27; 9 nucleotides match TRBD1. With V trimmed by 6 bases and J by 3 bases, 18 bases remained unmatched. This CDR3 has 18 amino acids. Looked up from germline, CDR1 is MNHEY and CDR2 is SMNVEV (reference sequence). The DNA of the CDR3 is TGTGCCAGCAGCGAGTCTTTGGGGGGACCGACAGGGGGCTACGAGCAGTACTTC. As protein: CASSESLGGPTGGYEQYF.

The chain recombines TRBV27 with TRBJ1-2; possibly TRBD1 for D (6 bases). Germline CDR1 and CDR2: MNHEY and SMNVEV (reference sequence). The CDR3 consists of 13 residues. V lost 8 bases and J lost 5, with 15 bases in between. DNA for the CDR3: TGTGCCAGCCGGACAGCCAACGATTATGGCTACACCTTC. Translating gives CASRTANDYGYTF.

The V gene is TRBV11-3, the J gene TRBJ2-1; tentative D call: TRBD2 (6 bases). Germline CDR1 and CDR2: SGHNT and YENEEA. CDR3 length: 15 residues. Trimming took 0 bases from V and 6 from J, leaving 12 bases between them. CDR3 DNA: TGTGCCAGCAGCTTAGATATGGAGGGCCGCAATGAGCAGTTCTTC. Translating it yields CASSLDMEGRNEQFF.

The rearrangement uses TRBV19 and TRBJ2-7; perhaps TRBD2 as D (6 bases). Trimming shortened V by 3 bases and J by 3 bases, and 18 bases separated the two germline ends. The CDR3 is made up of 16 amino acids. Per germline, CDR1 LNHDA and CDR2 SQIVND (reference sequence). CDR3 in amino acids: CASSMVWGEMVYEQYF. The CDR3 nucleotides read TGTGCCAGTAGTATGGTATGGGGGGAGATGGTCTACGAGCAGTACTTC.

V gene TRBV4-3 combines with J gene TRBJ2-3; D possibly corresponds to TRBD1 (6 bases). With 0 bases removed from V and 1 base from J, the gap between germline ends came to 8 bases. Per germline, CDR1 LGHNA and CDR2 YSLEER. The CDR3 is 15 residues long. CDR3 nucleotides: TGCGCCAGCAGCCAAGACTGGGGGCGCACAGATACGCAGTATTTT. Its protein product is CASSQDWGRTDTQYF.

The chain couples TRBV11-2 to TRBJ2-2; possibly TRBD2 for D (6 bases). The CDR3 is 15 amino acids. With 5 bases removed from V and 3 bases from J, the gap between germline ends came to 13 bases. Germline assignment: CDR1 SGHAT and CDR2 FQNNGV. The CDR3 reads CASSPGGTDTGELFF. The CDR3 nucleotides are TGTGCCAGCAGCCCCGGGGGTACGGACACCGGGGAGCTGTTTTTT.

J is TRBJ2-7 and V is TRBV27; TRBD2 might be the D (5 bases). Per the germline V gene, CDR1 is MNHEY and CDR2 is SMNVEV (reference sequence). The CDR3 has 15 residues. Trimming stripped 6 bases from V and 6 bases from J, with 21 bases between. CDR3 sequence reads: CASRRYLATVTEQYF. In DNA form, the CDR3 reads TGTGCCAGCAGACGTTATCTAGCAACAGTAACCGAGCAGTACTTC.

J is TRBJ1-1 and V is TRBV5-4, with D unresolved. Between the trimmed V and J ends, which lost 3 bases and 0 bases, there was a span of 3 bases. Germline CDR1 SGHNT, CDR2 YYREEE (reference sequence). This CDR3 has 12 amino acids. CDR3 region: CASSYVNTEAFF. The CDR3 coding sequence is TGTGCCAGCAGCTACGTGAACACTGAAGCTTTCTTT.

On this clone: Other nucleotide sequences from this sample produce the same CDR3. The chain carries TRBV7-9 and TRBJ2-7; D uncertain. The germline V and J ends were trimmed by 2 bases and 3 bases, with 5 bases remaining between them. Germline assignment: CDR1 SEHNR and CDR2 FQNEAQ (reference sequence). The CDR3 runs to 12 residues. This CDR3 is CASSLRRYEQYF. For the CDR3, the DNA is TGTGCCAGCAGCTTAAGGCGCTACGAGCAGTACTTC.